This T cell receptor beta chain was observed in a study of blood T cell repertoires in COVID-19. Study-level information: Nucleic acid was either cDNA or gDNA, and it came from T cells, B-cell-depleted T cells, or PBMCs.

Methods used by the authors: Amplified reference gene primers provided the basis for estimating nucleated cell counts. The table came from immunoSEQ multiplex PCR; TCRdb's copy has only in-frame clones and leaves some out. From that table come the V and J calls and clone size; the DNA was used to work out D and trimming. The sample carries approximately 75,000 clones, approximately 88% recorded once. V shed 0 bases and J shed 8 bases, with 8 bases lying between them. Germline CDR1 reads SGDLS; CDR2 reads YYNGEE. CDR3 length: 13 amino acids. The chain carries TRBV9 and TRBJ2-2; D unresolved. Sequencing was performed on peripheral blood. The source is a man aged 45-65 years with acute or convalescent COVID-19. CDR3 protein: CASSVETMGELFF. The CDR3, as DNA: TGTGCCAGCAGCGTAGAAACAATGGGGGAGCTGTTTTTT.